Each of the 9 T cell receptor beta chains below was sequenced from the same sample in a study of blood T cell repertoires in COVID-19. Sequencing was performed with immunoSEQ multiplex PCR; in TCRdb, only in-frame clones are kept and a portion is missing. Of 160,000 or so clones in the sample, about 80% were seen once. The sample was peripheral blood. The receptors were gathered from a man between 65 and 79 years old with active or convalescent COVID-19.

About this clone: A junction end diverges from the germline sequence, so it may reflect a read error. This chain's CDR3 is CASSLRDRMHFF. The CDR3 DNA follows: TGTGCCAGCAGCCTTAGGGACAGGATGCACTTCTTC. The chain recombines TRBV3-1 (or the pseudogene TRBV3-2) with TRBJ2-7, with 8 bases lining up with TRBD1. The length of the CDR3 is 12 residues. Germline-derived CDR1 and CDR2 are LGHDT and YNNKEL (reference sequence).

This clone showed up just once. Its ends do not fully match the called genes, so a read error is possible. The chain links TRBV6-5 to TRBJ2-6; perhaps TRBD1 as D (6 bases). The V gene's germline CDR1 is MNHEY and CDR2 SVGAGI. The CDR3 has 15 amino acids. The CDR3: CASSYSGAGVNVLTF. In DNA form, the CDR3 reads TGTGCCAGCAGTTACTCGGGGGCTGGGGTCAACGTCCTGACTTTC.

This rearrangement joins TRBV7-2 to TRBJ2-7; possibly TRBD1 for D (6 bases). This CDR3 is built from 15 residues. In germline, CDR1 is SGHTA, CDR2 FQGNSA. The V and J ends lost 7 bases and 0 bases respectively, with 16 bases between them. The CDR3 DNA sequence: TGTGCCAGCACCCCTAAGACAGGCAGCTCCTACGAGCAGTACTTC. This gives the protein CASTPKTGSSYEQYF.

V is TRBV6-6 and J is TRBJ2-7, with 7 bases matching TRBD2. This CDR3 is 12 amino acids long. Germline CDR1 is MNHNY and CDR2 is SVGAGI (reference sequence). With V trimmed by 4 bases and J by 5 bases, 2 bases remained unmatched. The CDR3 loop is CASSSTSDEQYF. The CDR3 DNA reads TGTGCCAGCAGTTCCACTAGCGACGAGCAGTACTTC.

This clone was counted once. The chain combines TRBV30 with TRBJ1-2, with D possibly matching TRBD1 (5 bases). This CDR3 is built from 14 residues. V dropped 3 bases and J dropped 3 bases, with 14 bases sitting between them. Germline V gene lookup returns CDR1 GTSNPN and CDR2 SVGIG (reference sequence). In DNA, the CDR3 is TGTGCCTGGAGAGCTTTAGACAGCTACTATGGCTACACCTTC. Translation gives CAWRALDSYYGYTF.

V and J are TRBV7-9 and TRBJ2-5; TRBD1 aligns across 9 bases. V gave up 5 bases and J gave up 3 bases; unmatched junction bases: 7. The CDR3 contains 15 residues. The V gene's germline CDR1 is SEHNR and CDR2 FQNEAQ (reference sequence). The CDR3 DNA is TGTGCCAGCAGCACCAGAACAGGGGGCAAAGAGACCCAGTACTTC. Translated: CASSTRTGGKETQYF. Combining the CDR3 with reference TRBV7-9 and TRBJ2-5 gives the whole variable domain DTGVSQNPRHKITKRGQNVTFRCDPISEHNRLYWYRQTLGQGPEFLTYFQNEAQLEKSRLLSDRFSAERPKGSFSTLEIQRTEQGDSAMYLCASSTRTGGKETQYFGPGTRLLVL.

V usage is TRBV29-1 and J usage is TRBJ1-5; D is perhaps TRBD1 (6 bases). This CDR3 contains 13 residues. Germline lookup yields CDR1 SQVTM and CDR2 ANQGSEA. V lost 6 bases to trimming and J lost 7 bases, with 16 bases between them. The CDR3 DNA sequence: TGCAGCGTGCAACAGGGTACTGAACAGCCCCAGCATTTT. Translation gives CSVQQGTEQPQHF.

This clone came up once. The genes are TRBV2 and TRBJ1-2; D possibly corresponds to TRBD1 (6 bases). Trimming shortened V by 5 bases and J by 2 bases, and 12 bases separated the two germline ends. CDR3 length: 14 residues. Germline-derived CDR1 and CDR2 are SNHLY and FYNNEI. The chain's CDR3 is CASSSAQGNYGYTF. CDR3 bases: TGTGCCAGCAGTAGCGCCCAGGGGAACTATGGCTACACCTTC.

This clone was seen just once. CDR3 loop: CASSYSAAEGYYGYTF. The CDR3 DNA is TGTGCCAGCAGTTACAGCGCCGCGGAGGGATATTATGGCTACACCTTC. The rearrangement joins TRBV6-5 to TRBJ1-2; D not certain. This CDR3 has 16 amino acids. Germline V gene sequence: CDR1 MNHEY, CDR2 SVGAGI. V lost 2 bases and J lost 5, with 18 bases in between.